This TCR beta chain was retrieved from a study of T cell clonotyping in hematopoietic cell transplantation. General study findings and limits: After transplant, recipient diversity fell while pathologically expanded clonotypes grew through day 180. Graft donor and pretransplant recipient Inverse Simpson Index values predicted broader posttransplant TCR diversity. Cells were unsorted, so CD4 and CD8 contributions were not separated.

Details on this clone: The antigen remains undetermined.

Looked up from germline, CDR1 is SQVTM and CDR2 is ANQGSEA. This CDR3 is built from 13 residues. V dropped 1 base and J dropped 5; count of bases not matched to a gene: 3. Repertoires were generated with immunoSEQ multiplex PCR, while TCRdb's copy carries only in-frame clones and drops some. The data contain some 16,000 clones, about two thirds of them singletons. This TCR was recovered from a male patient aged 50 or older who had an allogeneic stem cell transplant from an unrelated donor, so T cells may come from the graft donor. Some clones in this sample may be carry-over from other donors' samples. This rearrangement joins TRBV29-1 to TRBJ2-7; 9 bases are a match to TRBD1. The specimen was PBMCs, collected 30 days after allogeneic stem cell transplant. CDR3 region: CSVEGQGGNEQYF. CDR3 DNA: TGCAGCGTTGAAGGACAGGGGGGAAACGAGCAGTACTTC.